This TCR beta chain was captured in a study of blood T cell repertoires in COVID-19. At the level of the study: Collection of acute and convalescent COVID-19 samples took place in the United States, Italy and Spain.

Germline V gene sequence: CDR1 ENHRY, CDR2 SYGVKD. V lost 10 bases, J lost 4 bases, and 20 bases lay in between. The CDR3 is made up of 15 amino acids. Only in-frame clones appear in the TCRdb table, and some are missing; sequencing was by immunoSEQ multiplex PCR. The repertoire holds about 280,000 clones, with around 80% as singletons. What was sequenced was PBMCs or T cells enriched from blood (not recorded which). This sequence originates from a man between 40 and 49 years old who had been exposed to COVID-19. The chain combines TRBV10-3 with TRBJ2-1; possibly TRBD1 for D (6 bases). The DNA for the CDR3 is TGTGCCACCAACCAGGACAGTACCCAGTACAATGAGCAGTTCTTC. It yields the protein CATNQDSTQYNEQFF.